This T cell receptor beta chain was captured in a study of T-cell memory formation after mild COVID-19 (dated by TCRdb to 2020 to 2022). General notes on the study: Most TCR sequence clusters were specific to one of the two donors. In two donors, T-cell clones that expanded and contracted after mild COVID-19 were tracked by sequencing TCRalpha and TCRbeta repertoires over time. Two young, previously healthy adult volunteers, one female and one male, were included in the cohort. The full study reports these points: Whether the second-wave clones peaking on day 37 were SARS-CoV-2 specific was not confirmed. The detection of some responding clones in pre-infection memory suggests that pre-existing cross-reactive memory T cells joined the SARS-CoV-2 response. From day 15 to 85, contracting clones showed balanced CD4/CD8 phenotypes, whereas a second wave of clones that expanded from day 15 to 37 leaned towards CD4+. Contracting CD4+ clones were found mainly in CM and EM memory subsets, while CD8+ clones were enriched in EMRA. Only a couple of mild cases were covered in the study, and larger cohorts including severe cases with pre-infection samples were considered necessary.

This clonotype was detected only a few times. Its binding antigen is unknown. The sample holds no much larger clone one base away, and base qualities are not on file. Ficoll-Paque density gradient centrifugation was used to isolate PBMCs. CDR3 length: 15 amino acids, cysteine to phenylalanine. CDR3 DNA is the only sequence kept; it has 45 bases, read in frame from the first base. V and J are truncated by 0 bases and 6 bases respectively, leaving an intervening sequence of 14 bases. The germline V gene supplies CDR1 SGHRS and CDR2 YFSETQ. Sequencing instrument: Illumina NovaSeq 6000. TCRalpha and TCRbeta cDNA libraries were constructed by 5'RACE with constant-segment primers, with sample barcodes and unique molecular identifiers being introduced. Trizol reagent was used to extract RNA from every sample. The libraries were amplified in two PCR steps, and the second step added a second sample barcode and Illumina TruSeq adapters. Libraries were sequenced on an Illumina NovaSeq with 2 x 150 bp paired-end reads. The original methods were these. With migec v1.2.7, reads were demultiplexed and then collapsed into UMI-guided consensus sequences. With mixcr v2.1.11, UMI consensuses were aligned to TRA and TRB V and J templates and assembled into clonotypes. A clonotype was counted as expanded or contracted only when both edgeR and NoisET called the clonotype significant, with the noise models trained on biological replicates. For edgeR calls, the thresholds were a false discovery rate-adjusted p below 0.01 and a log2 fold-change of 1. As an exploratory analysis of dynamics, PCA with hierarchical clustering was applied to max-normalized trajectories of the 1000 most abundant clonotypes. Separately sequenced CD4+ and CD8+ repertoires were used to assign a CD4 or CD8 phenotype to each responding clone. TCRdb reworked the public reads: Q25 trimming with fastp, MiXCR clone assembly, productive beta chains retained. A single entry per CDR3 protein holds the most common genes and DNA from its merged rows. The V and J calls shown here were made by TCRdb, not taken from the authors' results. For this sample the table gives hundreds of thousands of distinct CDR3 sequences, of which roughly 18% were detected only once. In total, the top ten clones hold 20% to 25% of the sample.

Sequencing used PBMCs or a T cell subset sorted from them (not recorded which). This TCR was recovered from a man between 18 and 29 years old who had mild COVID-19 (a few samples of this study predate the infection). The sample titles of this study are shuffled in the database, so cell type and time point are left out; the donor was told from shared clones. The chain employs TRBV5-1 and TRBJ2-3, with the D call perhaps TRBD1 or TRBD2, each one matching 5 bases. The CDR3 corresponds to CASSLEGRGADTQYF. The nucleotide sequence is TGCGCCAGCAGCTTGGAAGGCAGAGGGGCGGATACGCAGTATTTT.